A selection of T cell receptor beta chains follows, all from one sample in a study of blood T cells in healthy people across ages. TCRdb used MiXCR to reprocess the 5' RACE reads, holding one entry per CDR3 protein. The data contain roughly 1.5 million distinct CDR3 sequences, about 42% of them seen just once; the ten biggest clones take up about 4%. Sample: blood. These receptor sequences come from a woman between 18 and 30 years old in good health. Both conserved end residues are part of each CDR3. The D gene is left open where the match is weak. Rows may omit the clone size; those that give it use once, few, many or a size class.

V	size	J	D	DNA	CDR3
TRBV28	few	TRBJ1-2	.	TGTGCCAGCAGTTCAGGGACTGGCTCAAGGTATGGCTACACCTTC	CASSSGTGSRYGYTF
TRBV27	.	TRBJ2-1	TRBD1	TGTGCCAGCATGTGGGGGACAGGGTTGTTCCATGAGCAGTTCTTC	CASMWGTGLFHEQFF
TRBV11-2	few	TRBJ2-3	.	TGTGCCAGCAGCTTCCCCGCACCAGATACGCAGTATTTT	CASSFPAPDTQYF
TRBV7-3	few	TRBJ2-1	TRBD1	TGTGCCAGCAGCAACGGACAGGTTCCCTACAATGAGCAGTTCTTC	CASSNGQVPYNEQFF
TRBV7-2	few	TRBJ2-7	.	TGTGCCAGCAGCTTATCATCCCTTGGCTTCTACGAGCAGTACTTC	CASSLSSLGFYEQYF
TRBV4-3	few	TRBJ2-4	TRBD2	TGCGCCAGCAGCCAAGAATTGCTAGCGGGGGCCTTAGCCAAAAACATTCAGTACTTC	CASSQELLAGALAKNIQYF
TRBV7-9	few	TRBJ2-2	.	TGTGCCAGCAGGGCGAAGAACACCGGGGAGCTGTTTTTT	CASRAKNTGELFF
TRBV12-3/TRBV12-4	.	TRBJ2-3	.	TGTGCCAGCAGCCCCCAGACTAGTCCCACAGATACGCAGTATTTT	CASSPQTSPTDTQYF
TRBV29-1	.	TRBJ1-2	.	TGCATCCCTGGGGGCTATGGCTACACCTTC	CIPGGYGYTF
TRBV2	.	TRBJ2-3	TRBD2	TGTGCCAGCAGTGAAACGCTAGCGGGAGTCACAGATGCGCAGTATTTT	CASSETLAGVTDAQYF
TRBV7-3	.	TRBJ2-1	.	TGTGCCAGCAGCTTAATGCCGGGAATGGAGCAGTTCTTC	CASSLMPGMEQFF
TRBV20-1	.	TRBJ1-2	.	TGCAGTGCTAGGATACGGGTAGGCTATGGCTACACCTTC	CSARIRVGYGYTF
TRBV4-3	.	TRBJ1-4	.	TGCGCCAGCAGCCAAGATGGGGATAGAAATGAAAAACTGTTTTTT	CASSQDGDRNEKLFF
TRBV7-9	.	TRBJ2-1	.	TGTGCCAGCAGCTGGACAGGGACTACCTACAATGAGCAGTTCTTC	CASSWTGTTYNEQFF
TRBV28	.	TRBJ1-1	TRBD1	TGTGCCAGCAGTTACAGGGGGCTCAGGACTGAAGCTTTCTTT	CASSYRGLRTEAFF
TRBV4-1	many	TRBJ2-2	.	TGCGCCAGCAGCCAGATAGATATGGGCTTGAACACCGGGGAGCTGTTTTTT	CASSQIDMGLNTGELFF
TRBV3-1	.	TRBJ2-1	TRBD1	TGTGCCAGCAGCCAAATAACAGGGGAGACCTACAATGAGCAGTTCTTC	CASSQITGETYNEQFF
TRBV2	.	TRBJ1-1	TRBD1	TGTGCCAGCAGGCCCGAAACAGGGGGCAACACTGAAGCTTTCTTT	CASRPETGGNTEAFF
TRBV6-2/TRBV6-3	.	TRBJ2-7	.	TGTGCCATCCGCCGGAGCTACGAGCAGTACTTC	CAIRRSYEQYF
TRBV10-2	many	TRBJ1-2	.	TGCGCCAGCAGTGAGTCTCCCGATGGAGGCTACACCTTC	CASSESPDGGYTF
TRBV20-1	few	TRBJ2-7	.	TGCAGTGTCTCCCGGACGGGGACCTACGAGCAGTACTTC	CSVSRTGTYEQYF
TRBV21-1	few	TRBJ2-3	.	TGTGCCAGCAGCAAATTCGTGGAAGATACGCAGTATTTT	CASSKFVEDTQYF
TRBV21-1	.	TRBJ1-2	.	TGTGCCAGCAGCAAAGGGGTAGGACAACCGACTGGGGCTAACTATGGCTACACCTTC	CASSKGVGQPTGANYGYTF
TRBV15	.	TRBJ2-7	.	TGTGCCACCAGCAGAGAGGCTCTAAGCTCCTACGAGCAGTACTTC	CATSREALSSYEQYF
TRBV7-2	few	TRBJ2-1	.	TGTGCCAGCAGCTTAGAGGCGCGGACTCAAGGGTTCTTC	CASSLEARTQGFF
TRBV7-9	.	TRBJ2-1	TRBD2	TGTGCCAGCAGCCAAGTGGCTAGCGGGACCTTACGTTTAGTCAATGAGCAGTTCTTC	CASSQVASGTLRLVNEQFF
TRBV12-3/TRBV12-4	few	TRBJ2-5	TRBD1	TGTGCCAGCAGCCCCCTTAGGTGGGACAGCCAAGAGACCCAGTACTTC	CASSPLRWDSQETQYF
TRBV12-3/TRBV12-4	.	TRBJ2-5	.	TGTGCCAGCAGGGCTGGGGTTTCAAAAGAGACCCAGTACTTC	CASRAGVSKETQYF
TRBV4-1	few	TRBJ2-1	TRBD1	TGCGCCAGCAGCTCACCTACTAGGGACAGAGACAATGAGCAGTTCTTC	CASSSPTRDRDNEQFF
TRBV7-9	many	TRBJ2-5	.	TGTGCCAGCAGCTTAGCTTCGCCAGAGTCCCAGTACTTC	CASSLASPESQYF
TRBV20-1	many	TRBJ2-2	TRBD2	TGCAGTGCTAGACACGGGACTAGCGGGTCCGGGGAGCTGTTTTTT	CSARHGTSGSGELFF
TRBV3-1	.	TRBJ1-2	.	TGTGCCAGCAGCCCATGGACCTCTAACTATGGCTACACCTTC	CASSPWTSNYGYTF
TRBV10-3	few	TRBJ2-7	.	TGTGCCATCAGTCCCACGGCGGTAGAGCAGTACTTC	CAISPTAVEQYF
TRBV27	few	TRBJ2-4	TRBD1	TGTGCCAGCAGTTCAGACAGGGGGTCGGACATTCAGTACTTC	CASSSDRGSDIQYF
TRBV7-8	few	TRBJ1-1	.	TGTGCCAGCAGCTTAGTAACGCTTGACACTGAAGCTTTCTTT	CASSLVTLDTEAFF
TRBV13	.	TRBJ1-2	.	TGTGCCAGCAGCTTAGTGGCTTACTATGGCTACACCTTC	CASSLVAYYGYTF
TRBV7-9	.	TRBJ1-1	.	TGTGCCAGCAGCACTCAAGCGTCTACAGAAGCTTTCTTT	CASSTQASTEAFF
TRBV7-2	.	TRBJ2-3	.	TGTGCCAGCAGCCCCGCCCTTAGCGGCTACAACACAGATACGCAGTATTTT	CASSPALSGYNTDTQYF
TRBV5-1	.	TRBJ1-1	.	TGCGCCAGCAGCTTGGATTCCCCAATGAACACTGAAGCTTTCTTT	CASSLDSPMNTEAFF
TRBV11-2	few	TRBJ2-7	TRBD1	TGTGCCAGCAGCTCATCAGGCGATCGGGACAGGCCCTCCTACGAGCAGTACTTC	CASSSSGDRDRPSYEQYF
TRBV4-1	.	TRBJ1-6	.	TGCGCCAGCAGCCAAAGAGGGTTGGGTTCACCCCTCCACTTT	CASSQRGLGSPLHF